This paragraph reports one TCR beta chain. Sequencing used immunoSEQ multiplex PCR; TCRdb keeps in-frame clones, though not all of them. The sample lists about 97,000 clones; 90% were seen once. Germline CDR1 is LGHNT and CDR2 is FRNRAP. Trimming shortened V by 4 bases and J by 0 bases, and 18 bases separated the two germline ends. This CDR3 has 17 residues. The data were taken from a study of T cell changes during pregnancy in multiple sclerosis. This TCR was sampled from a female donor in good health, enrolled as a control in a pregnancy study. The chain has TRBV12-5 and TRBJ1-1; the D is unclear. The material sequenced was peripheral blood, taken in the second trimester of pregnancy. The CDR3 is CASGSPVGGLMNTEAFF. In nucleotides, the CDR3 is TGTGCTAGTGGTTCCCCCGTAGGAGGGCTCATGAACACTGAAGCTTTCTTT.